The T cell receptor (beta chain) under discussion was sequenced for a study of blood T cells in healthy people across ages (dated by TCRdb to the mid-2010s). Study-level background: In model experiments, roughly one uniquely barcoded TCR beta cDNA molecule per two T cells was captured by template switching. Age-related changes in TCR beta repertoire diversity were measured in the study by deep sequencing normalized with unique cDNA molecular identifiers. The donors were divided into four age groups: young (average roughly 15 years), middle-aged (about 39), aged (approximately 62) and long-lived (82). To avoid experimental bias, donors of different ages were randomly spread across the sequencing lanes. The study analyzed two additional independent replicas of 1 million unique cDNA reads from the same blood draw for two donors, one aged 18 to 29 and one aged 80 or older.

The donors were a few dozen Caucasian individuals from Russia, aged 6 to 90 years, who were systemically healthy. Ten milliliters of peripheral blood were drawn from each donor into EDTA-treated Vacutainer tubes. Ficoll-Paque density-gradient centrifugation was used to isolate PBMCs, with at least 7 million per sample. Total RNA was extracted from PBMCs with Trizol reagent, with at least 5 micrograms obtained per sample. For every donor, an aliquot of PBMCs went through flow cytometry to measure the percentages of naive CD45RAhigh/CD27high T cells. Only a few counts were recorded for this clonotype. No cognate antigen has been identified for it. Base qualities are not at hand, and no much larger clone is one base apart. The paper as a whole reports these results and caveats: Since profiling was done on bulk unsorted PBMCs, naive and antigen-experienced compartments could not be conclusively compared. Observed TCR beta diversity per million T cells fell roughly linearly with age, and a significant reduction was already apparent by age about 43. The long-lived group showed more naive CD4+ T cells, fewer expanded clones and increased TCR diversity than the aged group, suggesting age selection. Estimates of total diversity from one million sequenced T cells were regarded as lower bounds and underestimates. Donor CMV infection status was unknown, potentially confounding age-related changes in expanded clonotypes. Observed TCR beta diversity correlated strongly with the percentage of naive T cells measured by flow cytometry.

V drops 4 bases and J drops 3 bases, leaving 14 bases in between. The germline V gene encodes CDR1 SGHRS and CDR2 YFSETQ. CDR3 length: 14 amino acids, cysteine to phenylalanine. Solely the CDR3 DNA is kept, with 42 bases framed from the first base. Libraries came from 5' RACE. The data were produced on an Illumina HiSeq 2500. A second roughly 6 to 11 cycle PCR used a sample-barcoded 5' primer and a J-beta primer mix. Each TCR beta cDNA molecule received a unique molecular identifier from a template-switch 5' adaptor carrying 12 random nucleotides. At least 2.5 million CDR3-containing paired-end reads were obtained from each sample. First-strand cDNA synthesis was performed from all RNA using the Mint cDNA synthesis kit, with priming by a TRBC-specific oligonucleotide. Following uracil-DNA glycosylase treatment, all cDNA underwent a first 18-cycle PCR with the universal primers M1SS and BC2_uni_R. Processing in the source paper ran as follows. For normalization, 1 million high-quality reads, each with a distinct molecular identifier, were randomly selected from each sample. Instead of being binned into consensus sequences, reads that shared molecular identifiers were thrown out. MiTCR, with a Q25 quality threshold and the strictest error-elimination algorithm, was used for CDR3 identification, clonotype clustering and error correction. A nonparametric unseen species model with Euler transformation was used to estimate a lower bound on total TCR beta diversity. The raw public reads went through TCRdb reprocessing: fastp at Q25, MiXCR clone calling, in-frame beta chains kept. For every CDR3 protein sequence, its rows merge into one entry that carries the most common genes and DNA. The V and J calls and clone size come from TCRdb's table, not from the authors' own analysis. The sample yields 660,000 or so distinct CDR3 sequences; roughly 50% were counted once. Around 37% of the sample is in the top ten clones.

The receptor comes from a man aged 60 to 75 in good health. The chain is assembled from TRBV5-1 and TRBJ2-7; a weak D assignment points to TRBD2 (5 bases agree). Sequenced: blood. In nucleotide form, the sequence is TGCGCCAGCAGCCCTTCAGGTGGAGGCTACGAGCAGTACTTC. Its protein is CASSPSGGGYEQYF.